This T cell receptor (beta chain) stems from a study of CD8 T cells in ankylosing spondylitis. General study results and limits: A TCR beta motif of eight highly homologous variants appeared characteristic of ankylosing spondylitis blood.

TCRdb itself ran the 5' RACE reads through MiXCR, one entry per CDR3 protein. Here the sample spans a few hundred thousand distinct CDR3 sequences, more than 9.5% being singletons. As concerns this clonotype: Its antigen is undetermined.

V lost 5 bases, J lost 2 bases, and 10 bases lay in between. CDR1 SGHKS and CDR2 YYEKEE come from the germline V gene (reference sequence). The CDR3 covers 13 residues. The receptor was derived from a male donor with ankylosing spondylitis. The rearrangement joins TRBV5-5 to TRBJ1-1; unclear D gene. The sequencing input was blood, either unsorted or a sorted T cell fraction (not recorded which). CDR3 sequence reads: CASSILINTEAFF. CDR3 sequence (DNA): TGTGCCAGCAGTATACTAATTAACACTGAAGCTTTCTTT.